The rows below give T cell receptor beta chains drawn from one sample of a study of cytomegalovirus exposure and HLA in healthy donors. Measured with immunoSEQ multiplex PCR; TCRdb has only the in-frame clones, and not every one. The sample contains about 250,000 clones, approximately 84% of which appear only once. Sequences were obtained from PBMCs. The receptor set was obtained from a man aged 18 to 30 in good health and CMV-seropositive. CDR3s include the opening cysteine and the closing phenylalanine or tryptophan. D genes are given only for firm matches. Some rows mark clone size as missing; the rest say once, few, many or name a class of expanded clone.

V	D	size	J	CDR3	DNA
TRBV30	.	.	TRBJ1-1	CAWSVKGSGTEAFF	TGTGCCTGGAGTGTAAAAGGGTCTGGAACTGAAGCTTTCTTT
TRBV27	TRBD1	.	TRBJ1-4	CASSHYRQGGEKLFF	TGTGCCAGCAGTCACTATAGACAGGGGGGCGAAAAACTGTTTTTT
TRBV9	.	.	TRBJ2-3	CASTIEDRADTQYF	TGTGCCAGCACCATAGAGGATAGGGCAGATACGCAGTATTTT
TRBV11-2	.	.	TRBJ2-3	CASSLAGTDTQYF	TGTGCCAGCAGCTTAGCCGGGACAGATACGCAGTATTTT
TRBV27	TRBD1	.	TRBJ1-1	CASGSGTGGIPAFF	TGTGCCAGCGGATCCGGGACAGGGGGAATTCCGGCTTTCTTT
TRBV4-1	.	.	TRBJ2-2	CASRMAGDPKLNTGELFF	TGCGCCAGCAGGATGGCAGGGGACCCGAAACTGAACACCGGGGAGCTGTTTTTT
TRBV27	.	.	TRBJ2-2	CASSLLLGNTGELFF	TGTGCCAGCAGTTTATTATTAGGCAACACCGGGGAGCTGTTTTTT
TRBV9	.	.	TRBJ1-1	CASSVGVGLITEAFF	TGTGCCAGCAGCGTAGGTGTGGGGCTGATCACTGAAGCTTTCTTT
TRBV28	.	few	TRBJ2-7	CASGGYEQYF	TGTGCCAGCGGCGGTTACGAGCAGTACTTC
TRBV6-1	.	.	TRBJ1-1	CASSEPGHSNTEAFF	TGTGCCAGCAGTGAGCCGGGACATTCGAACACTGAAGCTTTCTTT
TRBV30	.	.	TRBJ1-2	CAWSVGPGDFYGYTF	TGTGCCTGGAGTGTAGGTCCAGGTGATTTCTATGGCTACACCTTC
TRBV18	.	few	TRBJ1-1	CASSPAKETEAFF	TGTGCCAGCTCACCGGCTAAGGAGACTGAAGCTTTCTTT
TRBV28	TRBD2	.	TRBJ2-1	CASSRNSGTSYNEQFF	TGTGCCAGCAGCCGAAATAGCGGGACTTCCTACAATGAGCAGTTCTTC
TRBV28	TRBD1	.	TRBJ1-1	CASSLGGQGGTEAFF	TGTGCCAGCAGTTTAGGGGGACAGGGGGGGACTGAAGCTTTCTTT
TRBV6-5	TRBD1	once	TRBJ2-7	CASSYSPQGVYEQYF	TGTGCCAGCAGTTACTCCCCTCAGGGGGTCTACGAGCAGTACTTC
TRBV19	.	.	TRBJ1-5	CSTSIGAGSQPQHF	TGTTCTACGAGTATTGGGGCAGGGTCTCAGCCCCAGCATTTT
TRBV6-1	.	.	TRBJ2-1	CASEGIGQFF	TGTGCCAGCGAGGGCATCGGGCAGTTCTTC
TRBV27	TRBD2	.	TRBJ2-7	CASSLGREGPREQYF	TGTGCCAGCAGTTTGGGCCGGGAGGGCCCTCGCGAGCAGTACTTC
TRBV7-7	.	.	TRBJ2-1	CASSLARQADEQFF	TGTGCCAGCAGCTTAGCGCGGCAGGCGGATGAGCAGTTCTTC
TRBV2	.	.	TRBJ2-5	CASSWGTAQETQYF	TGTGCCAGCAGTTGGGGAACAGCCCAAGAGACCCAGTACTTC
TRBV14	TRBD1	.	TRBJ2-5	CASSRDRGRTQYF	TGTGCCAGCAGTCGCGACAGGGGGAGGACCCAGTACTTC
TRBV6-6	TRBD1	.	TRBJ1-5	CASRHTRDRDQPQHF	TGTGCCAGCAGACATACAAGGGACAGGGACCAGCCCCAGCATTTT
TRBV5-1	TRBD2	.	TRBJ2-2	CASSLGAGGPISGELFF	TGCGCCAGCAGCTTGGGAGCGGGAGGGCCGATATCCGGGGAGCTGTTTTTT
TRBV29-1	.	few	TRBJ1-2	CSVVGTNGRGYTF	TGCAGCGTTGTCGGGACTAACGGTCGTGGCTACACCTTC
TRBV5-6	.	.	TRBJ2-7	CASSLETNHPYEQYF	TGTGCCAGCAGCTTGGAGACTAACCACCCTTACGAGCAGTACTTC
TRBV6-5	.	few	TRBJ1-1	CASSYGQRDGEAFF	TGTGCCAGCAGTTACGGGCAGAGAGACGGTGAAGCTTTCTTT
TRBV30	.	.	TRBJ1-1	CAWTGPTEAFF	TGTGCCTGGACGGGCCCTACTGAAGCTTTCTTT
TRBV7-2	.	.	TRBJ2-1	CASSLGDNSEQFF	TGTGCCAGCAGCTTAGGGGACAACAGTGAGCAGTTCTTC
TRBV9	.	.	TRBJ1-1	CASSVGGHTEAFF	TGTGCCAGCAGCGTCGGAGGGCACACTGAAGCTTTCTTT
TRBV6-5	TRBD1	.	TRBJ1-2	CASRRQGPGYGYTF	TGTGCCAGCAGGCGACAGGGGCCGGGCTATGGCTACACCTTC
TRBV6-5	TRBD2	.	TRBJ2-7	CASSYSAGAWGEQYF	TGTGCCAGCAGTTACTCAGCGGGAGCCTGGGGCGAGCAGTACTTC
TRBV4-3	TRBD2	.	TRBJ2-1	CASRKQTGTSNEQFF	TGCGCCAGCAGAAAACAAACCGGGACTAGCAATGAGCAGTTCTTC
TRBV18	.	.	TRBJ2-7	CASSPTTGDYEQYF	TGTGCCAGCTCACCGACGACAGGTGACTACGAGCAGTACTTC
TRBV30	TRBD1	.	TRBJ1-3	CAWSVLWGTGQGHSGNTIYF	TGTGCCTGGAGTGTACTCTGGGGAACAGGACAGGGACACTCTGGAAACACCATATATTTT
TRBV15	TRBD1	.	TRBJ1-5	CATSSHQPGQGAWNQPQHF	TGTGCCACCAGCAGCCACCAGCCGGGACAGGGGGCTTGGAATCAGCCCCAGCATTTT
TRBV5-4	.	once	TRBJ2-7	CASSLPGESYEQYF	TGTGCCAGCAGCTTACCCGGGGAATCCTACGAGCAGTACTTC
TRBV2	TRBD2	.	TRBJ2-4	CASRRGLAGGIDF	TGTGCCAGCAGGCGGGGACTAGCGGGAGGGATCGACTTC
TRBV29-1	.	.	TRBJ2-3	CSVVVTSTDTQYF	TGCAGCGTTGTGGTGACTAGCACAGATACGCAGTATTTT
TRBV28	TRBD1	.	TRBJ2-2	CASVGDRENTGELFF	TGTGCCAGCGTGGGGGACAGGGAGAACACCGGGGAGCTGTTTTTT
TRBV27	.	once	TRBJ2-3	CASSLVANSDTQYF	TGTGCCAGCAGTTTAGTTGCAAATTCGGATACGCAGTATTTT
TRBV29-1	TRBD2	.	TRBJ2-1	CSAQPRGRAAYNEQFF	TGCAGCGCTCAACCTCGCGGGAGGGCCGCCTACAATGAGCAGTTCTTC
TRBV2	.	.	TRBJ2-1	CASAGLNEQFF	TGTGCTTCGGCAGGACTCAATGAGCAGTTCTTC
TRBV7-2	TRBD1	.	TRBJ1-5	CASSTTGSNQPQHF	TGTGCCAGCAGCACGACAGGGAGCAATCAGCCCCAGCATTTT